The present TCR beta chain was sequenced within a study of blood T cell repertoires in COVID-19. Germline lookup yields CDR1 MNHEY and CDR2 SVGAGI. The CDR3 extends over 11 amino acids. The ends lost 8 bases at V and 16 bases at J; junction bases unmatched: 10. The repertoire was sequenced with immunoSEQ multiplex PCR; TCRdb's copy has only in-frame clones and lacks some. The sample has nearly 350,000 clones; over 70% are singletons. Sequencing used peripheral blood. V is TRBV6-5 and J is TRBJ2-1, with 8 nucleotides matching TRBD1. The clonotype originates from a woman aged 50 to 65 with COVID-19, enrolled during active disease. The CDR3 region has the DNA TGTGCCAGCGGACAGACAGGGGCGGCATTCTTC. Its protein product is CASGQTGAAFF.